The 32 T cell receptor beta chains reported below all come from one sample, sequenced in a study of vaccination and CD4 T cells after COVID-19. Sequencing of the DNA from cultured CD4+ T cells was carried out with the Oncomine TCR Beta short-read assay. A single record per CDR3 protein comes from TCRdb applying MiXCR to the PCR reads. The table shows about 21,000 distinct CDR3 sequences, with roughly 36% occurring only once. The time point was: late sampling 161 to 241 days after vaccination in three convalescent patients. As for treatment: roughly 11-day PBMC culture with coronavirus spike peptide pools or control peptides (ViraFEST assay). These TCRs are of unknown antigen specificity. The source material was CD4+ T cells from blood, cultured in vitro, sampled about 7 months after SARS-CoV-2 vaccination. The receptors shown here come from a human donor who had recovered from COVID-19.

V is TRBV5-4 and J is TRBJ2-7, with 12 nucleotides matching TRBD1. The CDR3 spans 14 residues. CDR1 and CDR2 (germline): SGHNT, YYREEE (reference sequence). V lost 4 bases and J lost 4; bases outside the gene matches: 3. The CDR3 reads CASSEGQGAYEQYF. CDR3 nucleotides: TGTGCCAGCAGCGAGGGACAGGGGGCGTACGAGCAGTACTTC.

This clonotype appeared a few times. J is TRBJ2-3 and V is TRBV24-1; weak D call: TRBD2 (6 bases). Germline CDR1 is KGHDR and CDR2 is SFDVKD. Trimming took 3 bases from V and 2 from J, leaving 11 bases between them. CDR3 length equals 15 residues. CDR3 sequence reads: CATSDARDSTDTQYF. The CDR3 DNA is TGTGCCACCAGTGATGCGCGGGACTCCACAGATACGCAGTATTTT.

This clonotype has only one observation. The CDR3 nucleotides read TGTGCCAGCAGCGTAGGAGGAATCACTAGCACAGATACGCAGTATTTT. Translated, it gives CASSVGGITSTDTQYF. The chain links TRBV9 to TRBJ2-3; D unresolved. CDR3 size: 16 residues. The ends were cut back, 0 bases at V and 0 bases at J, with 11 bases in the middle. Germline V lookup: CDR1 SGDLS, CDR2 YYNGEE.

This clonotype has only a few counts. The CDR3, as DNA: TGTGCCAGCAGCTTAGAAGGGGTGGGCTCAGGCGCCCAGTACTTC. Translated, it gives CASSLEGVGSGAQYF. The chain employs TRBV7-2 and TRBJ2-5, with D perhaps matching TRBD1 (5 bases). Looked up from germline, CDR1 is SGHTA and CDR2 is FQGNSA. The length of the CDR3 is 15 residues. Trimming pared 1 base from V and 9 bases from J, leaving 18 bases between.

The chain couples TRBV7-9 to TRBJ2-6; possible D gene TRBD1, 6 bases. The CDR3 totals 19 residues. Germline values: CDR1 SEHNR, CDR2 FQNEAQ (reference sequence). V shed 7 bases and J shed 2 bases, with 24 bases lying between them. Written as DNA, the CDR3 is TGTGCCAGCACCTCGACGAGGGGGACCTACCTCGCTGGGGCCAACGTCCTGACTTTC. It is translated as CASTSTRGTYLAGANVLTF.

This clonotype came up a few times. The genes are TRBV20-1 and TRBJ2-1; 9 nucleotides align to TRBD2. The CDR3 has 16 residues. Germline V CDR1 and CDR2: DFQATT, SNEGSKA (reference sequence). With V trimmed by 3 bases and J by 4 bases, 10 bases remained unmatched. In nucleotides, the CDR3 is TGCAGTGCTAGCTGGAATAGCGGGAGAGTTTACAATGAGCAGTTCTTC. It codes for CSASWNSGRVYNEQFF.

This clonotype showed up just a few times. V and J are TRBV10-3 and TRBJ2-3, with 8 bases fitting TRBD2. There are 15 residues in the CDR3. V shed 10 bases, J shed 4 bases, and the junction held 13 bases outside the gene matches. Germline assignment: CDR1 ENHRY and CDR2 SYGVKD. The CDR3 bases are TGTGCCACAGCACTTAGCAGCGGGAGTGCAGATACGCAGTATTTT. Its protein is CATALSSGSADTQYF.

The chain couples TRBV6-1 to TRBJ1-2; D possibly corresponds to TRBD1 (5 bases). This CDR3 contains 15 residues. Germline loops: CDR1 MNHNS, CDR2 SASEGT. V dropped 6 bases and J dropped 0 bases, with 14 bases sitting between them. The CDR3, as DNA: TGTGCCAGCAGCACAACCGGGGGGTCTAACTATGGCTACACCTTC. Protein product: CASSTTGGSNYGYTF.

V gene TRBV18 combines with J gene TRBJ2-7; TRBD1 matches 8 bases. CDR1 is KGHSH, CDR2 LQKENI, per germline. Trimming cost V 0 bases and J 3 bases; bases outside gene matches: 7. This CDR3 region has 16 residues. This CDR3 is CASSPPGQEGYYEQYF. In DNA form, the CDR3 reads TGTGCCAGCTCACCACCGGGACAGGAGGGGTACTACGAGCAGTACTTC.

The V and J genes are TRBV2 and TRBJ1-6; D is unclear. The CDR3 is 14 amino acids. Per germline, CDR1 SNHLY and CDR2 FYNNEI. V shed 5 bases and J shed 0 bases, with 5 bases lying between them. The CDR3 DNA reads TGTGCCAGCAGTCCGTTCTCCTATAATTCACCCCTCCACTTT. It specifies CASSPFSYNSPLHF.

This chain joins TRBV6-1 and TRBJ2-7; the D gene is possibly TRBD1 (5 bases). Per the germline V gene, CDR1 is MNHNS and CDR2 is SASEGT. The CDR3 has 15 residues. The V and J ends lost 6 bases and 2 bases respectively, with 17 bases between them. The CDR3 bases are TGTGCCAGCAGAGGTGGCAGGGAAGTTCCCTACGAGCAGTACTTC. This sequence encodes CASRGGREVPYEQYF.

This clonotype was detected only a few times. CDR3 amino acids: CASSNRGPYGYTF. DNA of the CDR3: TGTGCCAGCAGCAATAGGGGGCCCTATGGCTACACCTTC. The V gene is TRBV7-9, the J gene TRBJ1-2; 7 bases map to TRBD1. The germline V gene has CDR1 SEHNR and CDR2 FQNEAQ (reference sequence). J lost 4 bases, V lost 5 bases, and 4 bases had no gene match. The CDR3 covers 13 residues.

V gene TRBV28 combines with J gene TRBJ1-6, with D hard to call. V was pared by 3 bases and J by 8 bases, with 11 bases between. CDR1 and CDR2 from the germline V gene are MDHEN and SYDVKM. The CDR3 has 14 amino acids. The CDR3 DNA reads TGTGCCAGCAGTTTGGCAGTTGGGGATTCACCCCTCCACTTT. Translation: CASSLAVGDSPLHF. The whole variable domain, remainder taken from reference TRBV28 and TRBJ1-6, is DVKVTQSSRYLVKRTGEKVFLECVQDMDHENMFWYRQDPGLGLRLIYFSYDVKMKEKGDIPEGYSVSREKKERFSLILESASTNQTSMYLCASSLAVGDSPLHFGNGTRLTVT.

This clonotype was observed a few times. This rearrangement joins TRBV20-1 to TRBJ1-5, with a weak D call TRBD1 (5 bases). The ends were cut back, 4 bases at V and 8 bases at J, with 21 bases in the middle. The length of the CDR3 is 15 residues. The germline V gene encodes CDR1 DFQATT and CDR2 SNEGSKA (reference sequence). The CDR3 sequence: CSANPRDLYGEPQHF. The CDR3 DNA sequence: TGCAGTGCTAACCCTCGGGACTTATACGGGGAGCCCCAGCATTTT.

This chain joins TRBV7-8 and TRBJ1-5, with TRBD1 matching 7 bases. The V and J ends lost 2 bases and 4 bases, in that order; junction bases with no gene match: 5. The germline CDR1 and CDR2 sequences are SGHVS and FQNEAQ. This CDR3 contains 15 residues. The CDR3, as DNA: TGTGCCAGCAGCTTATCCGGACAGGTAAATCAGCCCCAGCATTTT. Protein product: CASSLSGQVNQPQHF.

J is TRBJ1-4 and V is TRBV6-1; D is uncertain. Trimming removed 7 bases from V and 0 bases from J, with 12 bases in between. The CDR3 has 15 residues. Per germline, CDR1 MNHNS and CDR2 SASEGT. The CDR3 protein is CASTGVGTTNEKLFF. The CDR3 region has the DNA TGTGCCAGCACCGGGGTAGGGACAACTAATGAAAAACTGTTTTTT.

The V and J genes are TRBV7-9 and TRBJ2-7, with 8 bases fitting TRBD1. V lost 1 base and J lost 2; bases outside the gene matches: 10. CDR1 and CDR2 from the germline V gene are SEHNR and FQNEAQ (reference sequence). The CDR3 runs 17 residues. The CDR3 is CASSLDQGASVPYEQYF. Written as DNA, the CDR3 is TGTGCCAGCAGCTTAGATCAGGGGGCTAGCGTTCCCTACGAGCAGTACTTC.

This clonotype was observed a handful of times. This CDR3 is CAISENSGGGEAFF. CDR3 coding DNA: TGTGCCATCAGTGAGAATTCAGGGGGTGGAGAAGCTTTCTTT. The gene calls are TRBV10-3 and TRBJ1-1; 7 bases fit TRBD1. The V gene end was trimmed by 2 bases and the J gene end by 8 bases; junction bases not matched to a gene: 8. This CDR3 region has 14 residues. The germline gives CDR1 ENHRY, CDR2 SYGVKD.

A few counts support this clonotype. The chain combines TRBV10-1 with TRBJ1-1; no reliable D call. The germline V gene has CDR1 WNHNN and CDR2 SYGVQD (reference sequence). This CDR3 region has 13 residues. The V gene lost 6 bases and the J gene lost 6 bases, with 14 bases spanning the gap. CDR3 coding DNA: TGCGCCAGCAGCTCAGATCTAGGCGCTGAAGCTTTCTTT. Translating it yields CASSSDLGAEAFF.

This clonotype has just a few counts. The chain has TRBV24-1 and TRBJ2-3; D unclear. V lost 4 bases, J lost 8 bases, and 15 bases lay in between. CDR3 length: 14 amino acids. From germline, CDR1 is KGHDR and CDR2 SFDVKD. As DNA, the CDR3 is TGTGCCACCAGTGACTTCCAGTCCCGGTCTACGCAGTATTTT. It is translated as CATSDFQSRSTQYF.

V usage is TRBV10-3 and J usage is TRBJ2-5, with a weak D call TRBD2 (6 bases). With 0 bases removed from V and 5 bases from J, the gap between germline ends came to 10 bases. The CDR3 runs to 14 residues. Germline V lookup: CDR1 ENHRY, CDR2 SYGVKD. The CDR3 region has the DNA TGTGCCATCAGTGAGTCGACCGGGAGCGAGACCCAGTACTTC. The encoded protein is CAISESTGSETQYF.

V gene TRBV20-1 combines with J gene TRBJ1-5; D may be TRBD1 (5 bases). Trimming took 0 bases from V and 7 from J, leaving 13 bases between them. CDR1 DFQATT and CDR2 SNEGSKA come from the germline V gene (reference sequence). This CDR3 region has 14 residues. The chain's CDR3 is CSARDPTGEQPQHF. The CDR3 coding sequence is TGCAGTGCTAGAGATCCTACAGGAGAACAGCCCCAGCATTTT.

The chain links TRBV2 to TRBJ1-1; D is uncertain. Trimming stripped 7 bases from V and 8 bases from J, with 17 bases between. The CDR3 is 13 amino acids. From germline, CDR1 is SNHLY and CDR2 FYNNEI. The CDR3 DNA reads TGTGCCAGCACCTGGACCGAAAAGGAGGAAGCTTTCTTT. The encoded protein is CASTWTEKEEAFF. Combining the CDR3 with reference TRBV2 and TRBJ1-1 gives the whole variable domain EPEVTQTPSHQVTQMGQEVILRCVPISNHLYFYWYRQILGQKVEFLVSFYNNEISEKSEIFDDQFSVERPDGSNFTLKIRSTKLEDSAMYFCASTWTEKEEAFFGQGTRLTVV.

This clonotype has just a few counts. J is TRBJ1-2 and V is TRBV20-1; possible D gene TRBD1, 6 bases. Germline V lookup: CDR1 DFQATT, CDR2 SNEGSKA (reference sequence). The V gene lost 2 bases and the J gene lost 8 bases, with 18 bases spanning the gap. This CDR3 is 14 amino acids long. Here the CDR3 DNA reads TGCAGTGCTAGAAGGGACATTAGTAAAGTGGGCTACACCTTC. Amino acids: CSARRDISKVGYTF.

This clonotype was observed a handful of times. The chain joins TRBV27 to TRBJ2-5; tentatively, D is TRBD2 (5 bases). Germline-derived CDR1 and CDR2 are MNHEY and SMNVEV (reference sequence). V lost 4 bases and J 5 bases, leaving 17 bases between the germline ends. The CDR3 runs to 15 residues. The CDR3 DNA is TGTGCCAGCAGTTCCCCCTATCGGGGAGAGGAGACCCAGTACTTC. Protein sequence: CASSSPYRGEETQYF.

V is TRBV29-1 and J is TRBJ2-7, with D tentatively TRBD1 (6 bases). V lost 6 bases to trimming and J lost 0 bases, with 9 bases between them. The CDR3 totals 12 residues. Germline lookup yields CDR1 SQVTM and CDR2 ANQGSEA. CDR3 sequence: CSVRTVSYEQYF. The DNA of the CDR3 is TGCAGCGTGAGGACAGTCTCCTACGAGCAGTACTTC.

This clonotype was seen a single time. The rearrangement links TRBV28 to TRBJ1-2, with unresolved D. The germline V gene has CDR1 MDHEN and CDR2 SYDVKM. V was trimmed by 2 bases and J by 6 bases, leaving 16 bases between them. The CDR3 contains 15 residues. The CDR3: CASSLVQAALHGYTF. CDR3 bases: TGTGCCAGCAGTTTAGTTCAGGCAGCCCTACATGGCTACACCTTC.

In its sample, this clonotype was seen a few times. CDR3 nucleotides: TGTGCCAGCAGCGCCTCCACAGGGCGTTTGGCTGAAGCTTTCTTT. This encodes CASSASTGRLAEAFF. V usage is TRBV7-6 and J usage is TRBJ1-1, with D perhaps matching TRBD1 (6 bases). The CDR3 is 15 residues long. With 5 bases removed from V and 6 bases from J, the gap between germline ends came to 19 bases. In germline, CDR1 is SGHVS, CDR2 FNYEAQ.

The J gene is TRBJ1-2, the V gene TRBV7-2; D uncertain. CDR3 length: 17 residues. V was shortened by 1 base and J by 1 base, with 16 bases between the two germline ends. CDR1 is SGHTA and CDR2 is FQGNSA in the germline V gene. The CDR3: CASSLVGSYVHNYGYTF. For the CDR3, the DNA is TGTGCCAGCAGCTTAGTGGGCAGCTATGTCCATAACTATGGCTACACCTTC.

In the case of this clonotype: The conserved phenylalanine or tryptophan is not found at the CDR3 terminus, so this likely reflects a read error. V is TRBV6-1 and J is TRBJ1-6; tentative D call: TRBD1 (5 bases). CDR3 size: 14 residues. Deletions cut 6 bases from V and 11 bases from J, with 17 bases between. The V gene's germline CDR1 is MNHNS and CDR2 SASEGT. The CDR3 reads CASRPAGLGPPLHS. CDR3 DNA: TGTGCCAGCAGGCCAGCGGGGCTAGGACCACCCCTCCACTCT.

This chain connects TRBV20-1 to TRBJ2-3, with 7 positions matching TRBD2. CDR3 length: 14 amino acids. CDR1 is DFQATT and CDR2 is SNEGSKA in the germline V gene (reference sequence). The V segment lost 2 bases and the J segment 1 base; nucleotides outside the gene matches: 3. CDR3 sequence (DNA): TGCAGTGCTAGATGGGGGGGGGGCACAGATACGCAGTATTTT. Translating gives CSARWGGGTDTQYF.

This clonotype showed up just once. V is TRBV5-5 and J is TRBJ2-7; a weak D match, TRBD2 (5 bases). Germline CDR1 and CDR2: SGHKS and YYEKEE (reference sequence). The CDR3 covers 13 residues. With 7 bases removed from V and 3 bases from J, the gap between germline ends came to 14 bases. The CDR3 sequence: CASGPGKHYEQYF. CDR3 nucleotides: TGTGCCAGCGGTCCGGGGAAGCACTACGAGCAGTACTTC.